Detailed here is one TCR beta chain. Its antigen is unknown. These data originate in a study of OX40 agonist ivuxolimab in advanced cancers. Overall study: Clinicians treated patients with ivuxolimab, an agonistic anti-OX40 (CD134) antibody.

This CDR3 has 14 amino acids. Germline assignment: CDR1 SGHVS and CDR2 FNYEAQ. V was cut by 5 bases and J by 5 bases, with 15 bases left in between. Whole-study results and caveats: Antigens targeted by the expanded peripheral T cells were not determined.

Profiled with immunoSEQ multiplex PCR; TCRdb holds only in-frame clones, not every one. The table records 40,000 to 55,000 clones, 90% to 95% of them present only once. The sequence came from an adult with an advanced solid tumor such as melanoma, head and neck, liver or kidney cancer. The input for sequencing was CD4+ or CD8+ T cells sorted from blood, taken in a trial of the OX40 agonist ivuxolimab. This sequence joins TRBV7-6 and TRBJ2-5; D is unresolved. CDR3 DNA: TGTGCCAGCAGCCCCCCGTCGGGTAGGGAGACCCAGTACTTC. It encodes CASSPPSGRETQYF.